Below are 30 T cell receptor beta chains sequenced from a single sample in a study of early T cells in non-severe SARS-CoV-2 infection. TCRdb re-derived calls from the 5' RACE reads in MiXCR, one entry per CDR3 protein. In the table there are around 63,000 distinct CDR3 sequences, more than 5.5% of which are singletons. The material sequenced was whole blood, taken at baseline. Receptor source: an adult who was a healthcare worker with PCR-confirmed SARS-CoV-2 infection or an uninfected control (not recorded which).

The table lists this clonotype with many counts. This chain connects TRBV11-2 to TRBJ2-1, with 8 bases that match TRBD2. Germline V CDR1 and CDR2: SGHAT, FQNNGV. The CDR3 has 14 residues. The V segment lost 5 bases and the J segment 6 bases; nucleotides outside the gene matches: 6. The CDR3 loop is CASSPGLAGNEQFF. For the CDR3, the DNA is TGTGCCAGCAGCCCCGGACTAGCCGGCAATGAGCAGTTCTTC.

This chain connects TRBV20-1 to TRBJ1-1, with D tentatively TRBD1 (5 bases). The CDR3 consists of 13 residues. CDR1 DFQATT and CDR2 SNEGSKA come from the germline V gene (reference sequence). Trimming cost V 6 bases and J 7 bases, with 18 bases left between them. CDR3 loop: CSAGTLSADEAFF. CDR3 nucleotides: TGCAGTGCCGGGACCTTGTCCGCGGATGAAGCTTTCTTT.

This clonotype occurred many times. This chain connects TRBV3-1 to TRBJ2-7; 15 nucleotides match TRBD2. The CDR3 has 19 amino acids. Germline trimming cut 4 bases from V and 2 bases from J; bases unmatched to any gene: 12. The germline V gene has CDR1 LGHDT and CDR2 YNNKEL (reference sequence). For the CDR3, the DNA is TGTGCCAGCAGCCTGACTAGGACTAGCGGGAGGGCCAAACCCTACGAGCAGTACTTC. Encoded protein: CASSLTRTSGRAKPYEQYF.

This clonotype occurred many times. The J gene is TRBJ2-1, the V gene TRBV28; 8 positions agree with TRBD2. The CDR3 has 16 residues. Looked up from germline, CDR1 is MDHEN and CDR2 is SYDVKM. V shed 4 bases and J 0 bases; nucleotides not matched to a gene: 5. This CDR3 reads CASSSTSGPSYNEQFF. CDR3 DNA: TGTGCCAGCAGTTCCACTAGCGGCCCCTCCTACAATGAGCAGTTCTTC. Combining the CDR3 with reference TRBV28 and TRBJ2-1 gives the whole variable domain DVKVTQSSRYLVKRTGEKVFLECVQDMDHENMFWYRQDPGLGLRLIYFSYDVKMKEKGDIPEGYSVSREKKERFSLILESASTNQTSMYLCASSSTSGPSYNEQFFGPGTRLTVL.

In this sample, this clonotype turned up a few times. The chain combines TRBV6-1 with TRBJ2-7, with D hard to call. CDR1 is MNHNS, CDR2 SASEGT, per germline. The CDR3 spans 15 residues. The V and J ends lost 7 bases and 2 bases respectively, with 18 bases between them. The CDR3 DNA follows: TGTGCCAGCACCCTTTCTCCTGACGGCACCTACGAGCAGTACTTC. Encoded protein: CASTLSPDGTYEQYF.

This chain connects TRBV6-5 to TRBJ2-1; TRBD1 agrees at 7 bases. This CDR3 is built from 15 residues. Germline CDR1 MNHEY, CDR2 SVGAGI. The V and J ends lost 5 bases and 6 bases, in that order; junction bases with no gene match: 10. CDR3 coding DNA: TGTGCCAGCAGTCCTACCGGGACAGCTTCCAATGAGCAGTTCTTC. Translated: CASSPTGTASNEQFF.

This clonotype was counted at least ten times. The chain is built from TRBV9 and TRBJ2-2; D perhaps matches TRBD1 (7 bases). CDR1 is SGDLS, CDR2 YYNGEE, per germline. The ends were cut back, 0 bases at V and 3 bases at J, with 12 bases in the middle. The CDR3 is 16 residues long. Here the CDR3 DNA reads TGTGCCAGCAGCGTAGGAGGAGGGGGCTACACCGGGGAGCTGTTTTTT. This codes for CASSVGGGGYTGELFF.

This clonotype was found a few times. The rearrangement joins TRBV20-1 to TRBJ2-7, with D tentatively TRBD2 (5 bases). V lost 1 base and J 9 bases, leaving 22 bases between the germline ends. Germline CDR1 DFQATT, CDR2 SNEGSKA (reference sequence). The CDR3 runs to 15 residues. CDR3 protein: CSARALSAENPGQYF. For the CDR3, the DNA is TGCAGTGCTAGAGCGCTCTCAGCGGAGAATCCCGGGCAGTACTTC.

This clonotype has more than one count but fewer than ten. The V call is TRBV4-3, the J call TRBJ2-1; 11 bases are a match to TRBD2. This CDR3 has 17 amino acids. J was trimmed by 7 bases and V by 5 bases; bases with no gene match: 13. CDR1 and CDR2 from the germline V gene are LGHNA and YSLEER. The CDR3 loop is CASSEGALAGVGNEQFF. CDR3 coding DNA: TGCGCCAGCAGCGAAGGGGCACTAGCGGGAGTTGGAAATGAGCAGTTCTTC.

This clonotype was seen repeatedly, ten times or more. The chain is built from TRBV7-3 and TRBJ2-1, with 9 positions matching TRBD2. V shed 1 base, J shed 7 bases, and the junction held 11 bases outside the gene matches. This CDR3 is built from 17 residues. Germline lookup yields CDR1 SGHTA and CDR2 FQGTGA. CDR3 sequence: CASSLSTTSGWENEQFF. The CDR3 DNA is TGTGCCAGCAGCTTAAGTACTACTAGCGGGTGGGAGAATGAGCAGTTCTTC. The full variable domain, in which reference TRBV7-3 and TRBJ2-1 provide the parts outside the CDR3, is GAGVSQTPSNKVTEKGKYVELRCDPISGHTALYWYRQSLGQGPEFLIYFQGTGAADDSGLPNDRFFAVRPEGSVSTLKIQRTERGDSAVYLCASSLSTTSGWENEQFFGPGTRLTVL.

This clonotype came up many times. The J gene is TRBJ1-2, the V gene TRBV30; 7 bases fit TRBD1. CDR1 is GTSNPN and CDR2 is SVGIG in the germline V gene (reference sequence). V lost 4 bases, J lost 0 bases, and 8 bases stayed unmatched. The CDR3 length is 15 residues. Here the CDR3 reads CAWTRGVPTNYGYTF. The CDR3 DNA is TGTGCCTGGACCAGGGGGGTTCCCACTAACTATGGCTACACCTTC.

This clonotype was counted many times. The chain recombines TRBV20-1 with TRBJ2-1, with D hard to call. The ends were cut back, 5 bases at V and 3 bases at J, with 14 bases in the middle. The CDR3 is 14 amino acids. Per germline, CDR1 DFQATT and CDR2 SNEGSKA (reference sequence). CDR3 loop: CSAPDPTLYNEQFF. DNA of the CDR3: TGCAGTGCTCCCGACCCTACTCTCTACAATGAGCAGTTCTTC.

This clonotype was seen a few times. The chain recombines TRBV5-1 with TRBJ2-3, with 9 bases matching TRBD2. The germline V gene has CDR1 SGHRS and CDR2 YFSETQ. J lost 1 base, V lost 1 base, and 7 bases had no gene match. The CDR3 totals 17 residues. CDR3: CASSLSGGRAGTDTQYF. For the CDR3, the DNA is TGCGCCAGCAGCTTGTCGGGCGGGAGGGCCGGCACAGATACGCAGTATTTT. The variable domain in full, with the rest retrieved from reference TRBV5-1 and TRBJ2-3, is KAGVTQTPRYLIKTRGQQVTLSCSPISGHRSVSWYQQTPGQGLQFLFEYFSETQRNKGNFPGRFSGRQFSNSRSEMNVSTLELGDSALYLCASSLSGGRAGTDTQYFGPGTRLTVL.

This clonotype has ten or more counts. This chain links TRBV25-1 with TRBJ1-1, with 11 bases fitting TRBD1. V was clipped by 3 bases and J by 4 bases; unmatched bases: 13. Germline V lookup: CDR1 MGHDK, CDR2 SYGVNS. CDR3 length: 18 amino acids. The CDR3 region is CASSDSGSSGQGVTEAFF. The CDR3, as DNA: TGTGCCAGCAGTGATTCAGGGAGTTCGGGACAGGGGGTCACTGAAGCTTTCTTT.

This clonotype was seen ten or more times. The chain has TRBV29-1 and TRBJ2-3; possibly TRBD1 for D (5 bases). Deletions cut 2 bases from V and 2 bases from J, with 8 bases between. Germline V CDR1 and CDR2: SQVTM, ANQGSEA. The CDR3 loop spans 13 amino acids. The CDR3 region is CSVERGLTDTQYF. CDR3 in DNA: TGCAGCGTTGAAAGGGGTCTCACAGATACGCAGTATTTT.

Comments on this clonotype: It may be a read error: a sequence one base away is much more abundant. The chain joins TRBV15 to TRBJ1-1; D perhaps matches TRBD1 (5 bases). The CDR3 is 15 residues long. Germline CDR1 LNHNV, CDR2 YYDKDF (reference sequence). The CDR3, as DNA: TGTGTCACCAGCAGAGGAATCGGGGGTAACACTGAAGCTTTCTTT. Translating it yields CVTSRGIGGNTEAFF.

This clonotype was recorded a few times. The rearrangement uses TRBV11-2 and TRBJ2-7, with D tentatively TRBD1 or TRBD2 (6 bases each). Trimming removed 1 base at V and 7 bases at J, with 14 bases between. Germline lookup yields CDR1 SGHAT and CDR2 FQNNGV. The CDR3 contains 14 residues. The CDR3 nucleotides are TGTGCCAGCAGCTTAGTGAGGGGGGCCAGGGAGCAGTACTTC. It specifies CASSLVRGAREQYF.

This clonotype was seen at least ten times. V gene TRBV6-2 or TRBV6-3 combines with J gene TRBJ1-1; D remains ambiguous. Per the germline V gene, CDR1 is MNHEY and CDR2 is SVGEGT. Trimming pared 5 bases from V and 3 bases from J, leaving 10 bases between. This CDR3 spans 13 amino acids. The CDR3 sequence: CASSQSGHTEAFF. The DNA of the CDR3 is TGTGCCAGCAGTCAATCGGGCCACACTGAAGCTTTCTTT.

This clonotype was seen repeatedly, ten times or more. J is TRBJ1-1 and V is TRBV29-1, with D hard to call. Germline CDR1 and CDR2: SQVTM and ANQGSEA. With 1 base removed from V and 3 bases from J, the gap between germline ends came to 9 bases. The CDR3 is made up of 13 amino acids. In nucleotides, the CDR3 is TGCAGCGTTGAAGTGGGTTTTTACACTGAAGCTTTCTTT. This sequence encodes CSVEVGFYTEAFF.

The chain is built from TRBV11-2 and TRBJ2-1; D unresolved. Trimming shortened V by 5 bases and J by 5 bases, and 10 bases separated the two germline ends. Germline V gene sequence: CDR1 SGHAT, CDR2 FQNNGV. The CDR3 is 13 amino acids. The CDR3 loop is CASSPPVDNEQFF. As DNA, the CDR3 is TGTGCCAGCAGCCCCCCGGTGGACAATGAGCAGTTCTTC.

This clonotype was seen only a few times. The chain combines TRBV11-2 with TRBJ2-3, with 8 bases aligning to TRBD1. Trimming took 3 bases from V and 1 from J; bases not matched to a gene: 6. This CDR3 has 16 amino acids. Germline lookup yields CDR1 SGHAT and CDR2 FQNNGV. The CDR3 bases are TGTGCCAGCAGCTTCAGTAAGGGACAGGGCACAGATACGCAGTATTTT. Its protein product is CASSFSKGQGTDTQYF.

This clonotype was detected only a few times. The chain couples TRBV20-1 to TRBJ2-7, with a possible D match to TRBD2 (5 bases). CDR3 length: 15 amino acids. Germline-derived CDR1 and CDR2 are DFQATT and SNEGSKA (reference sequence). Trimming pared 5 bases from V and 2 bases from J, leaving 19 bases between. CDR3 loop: CSASLGASGAYEQYF. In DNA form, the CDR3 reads TGCAGTGCTTCCCTCGGTGCGAGCGGCGCCTACGAGCAGTACTTC.

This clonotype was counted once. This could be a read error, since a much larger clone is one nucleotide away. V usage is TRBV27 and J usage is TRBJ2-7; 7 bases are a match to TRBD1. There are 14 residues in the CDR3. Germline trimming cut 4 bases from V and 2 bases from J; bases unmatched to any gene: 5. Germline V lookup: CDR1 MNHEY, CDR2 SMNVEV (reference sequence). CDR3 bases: TGTGCCAGCAGTTCGACAGGGCTTGCCTACGAGCAGTACTTC. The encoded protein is CASSSTGLAYEQYF.

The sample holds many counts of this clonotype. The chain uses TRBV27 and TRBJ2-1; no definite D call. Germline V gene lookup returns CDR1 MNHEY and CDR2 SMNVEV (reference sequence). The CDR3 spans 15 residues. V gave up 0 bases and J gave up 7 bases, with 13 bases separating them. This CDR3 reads CASSLSGRWGNEQFF. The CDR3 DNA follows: TGTGCCAGCAGTTTATCCGGCCGGTGGGGTAATGAGCAGTTCTTC.

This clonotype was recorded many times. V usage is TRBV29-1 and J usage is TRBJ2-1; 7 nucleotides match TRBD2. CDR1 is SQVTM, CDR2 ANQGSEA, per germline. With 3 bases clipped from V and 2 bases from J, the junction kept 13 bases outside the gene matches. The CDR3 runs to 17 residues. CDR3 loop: CSVEGVLAGTAYNEQFF. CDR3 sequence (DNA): TGCAGCGTTGAGGGGGTATTAGCGGGTACTGCCTACAATGAGCAGTTCTTC.

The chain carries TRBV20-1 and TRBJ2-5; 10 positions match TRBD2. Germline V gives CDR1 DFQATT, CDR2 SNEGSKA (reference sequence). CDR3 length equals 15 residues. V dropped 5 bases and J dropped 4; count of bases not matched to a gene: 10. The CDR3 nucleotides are TGCAGTGCTCCTCCCCGGAGCGGGAGGGGAGAGACCCAGTACTTC. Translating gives CSAPPRSGRGETQYF.

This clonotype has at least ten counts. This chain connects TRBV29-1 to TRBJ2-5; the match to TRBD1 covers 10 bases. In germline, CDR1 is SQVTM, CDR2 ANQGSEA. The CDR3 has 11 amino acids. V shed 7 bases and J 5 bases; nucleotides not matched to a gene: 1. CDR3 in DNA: TGCAGCGGACAGGGGGCCGAGACCCAGTACTTC. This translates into CSGQGAETQYF.

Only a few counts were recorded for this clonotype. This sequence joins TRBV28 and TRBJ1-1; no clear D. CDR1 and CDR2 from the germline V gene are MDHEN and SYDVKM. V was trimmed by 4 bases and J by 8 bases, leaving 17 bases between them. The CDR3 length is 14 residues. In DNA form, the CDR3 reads TGTGCCAGCAGTTCCCCCGAGGCGGAATGGGAAGCTTTCTTT. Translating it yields CASSSPEAEWEAFF.

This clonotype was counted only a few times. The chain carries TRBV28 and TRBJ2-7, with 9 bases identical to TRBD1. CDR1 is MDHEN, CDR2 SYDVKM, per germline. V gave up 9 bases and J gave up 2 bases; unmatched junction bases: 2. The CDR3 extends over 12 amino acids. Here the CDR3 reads CASNRGPYEQYF. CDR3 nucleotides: TGTGCCAGTAACAGGGGGCCCTACGAGCAGTACTTC.

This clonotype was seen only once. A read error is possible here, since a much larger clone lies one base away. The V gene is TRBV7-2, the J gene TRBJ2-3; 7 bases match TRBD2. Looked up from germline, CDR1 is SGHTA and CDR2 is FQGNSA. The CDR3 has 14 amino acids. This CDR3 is CAGSLGGSRNTQYF. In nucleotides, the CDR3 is TGTGCCGGCAGCTTGGGCGGGAGTAGGAATACGCAGTATTTT.